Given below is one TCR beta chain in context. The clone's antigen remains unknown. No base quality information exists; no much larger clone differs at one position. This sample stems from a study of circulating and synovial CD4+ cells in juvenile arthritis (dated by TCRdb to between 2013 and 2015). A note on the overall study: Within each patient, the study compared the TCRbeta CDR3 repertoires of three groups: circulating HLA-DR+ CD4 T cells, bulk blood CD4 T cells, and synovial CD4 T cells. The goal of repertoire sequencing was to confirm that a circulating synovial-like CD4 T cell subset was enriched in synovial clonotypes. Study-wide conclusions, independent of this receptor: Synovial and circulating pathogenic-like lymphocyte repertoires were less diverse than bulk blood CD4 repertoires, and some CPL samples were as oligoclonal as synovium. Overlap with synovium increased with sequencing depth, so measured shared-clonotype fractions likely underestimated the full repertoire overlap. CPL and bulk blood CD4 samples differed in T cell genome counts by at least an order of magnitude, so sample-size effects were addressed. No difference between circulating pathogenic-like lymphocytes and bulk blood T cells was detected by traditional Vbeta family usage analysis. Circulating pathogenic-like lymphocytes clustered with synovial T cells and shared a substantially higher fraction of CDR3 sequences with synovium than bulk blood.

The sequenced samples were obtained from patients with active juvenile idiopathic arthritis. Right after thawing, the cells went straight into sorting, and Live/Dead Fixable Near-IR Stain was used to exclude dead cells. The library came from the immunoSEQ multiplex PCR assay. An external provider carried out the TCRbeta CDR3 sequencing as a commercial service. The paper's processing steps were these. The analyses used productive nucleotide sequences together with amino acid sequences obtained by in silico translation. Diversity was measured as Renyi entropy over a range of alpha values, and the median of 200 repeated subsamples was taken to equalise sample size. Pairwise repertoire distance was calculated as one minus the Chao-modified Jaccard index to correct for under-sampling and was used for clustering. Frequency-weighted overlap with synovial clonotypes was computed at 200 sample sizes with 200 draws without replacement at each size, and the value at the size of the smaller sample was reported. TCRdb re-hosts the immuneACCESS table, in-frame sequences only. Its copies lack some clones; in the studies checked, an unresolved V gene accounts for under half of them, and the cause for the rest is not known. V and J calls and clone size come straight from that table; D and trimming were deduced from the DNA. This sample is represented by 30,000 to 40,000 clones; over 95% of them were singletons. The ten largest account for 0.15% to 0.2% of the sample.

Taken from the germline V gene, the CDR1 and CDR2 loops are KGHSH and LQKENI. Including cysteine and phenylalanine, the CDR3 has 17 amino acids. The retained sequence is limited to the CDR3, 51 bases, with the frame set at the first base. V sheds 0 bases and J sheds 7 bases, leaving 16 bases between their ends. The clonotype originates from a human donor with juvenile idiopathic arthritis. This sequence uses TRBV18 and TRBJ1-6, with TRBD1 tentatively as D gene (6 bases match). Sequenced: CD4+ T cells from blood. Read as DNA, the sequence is TGTGCCAGCTCACCACCAATTCTGGGGGCGACCAATTCACCCCTCCACTTT. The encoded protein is CASSPPILGATNSPLHF.